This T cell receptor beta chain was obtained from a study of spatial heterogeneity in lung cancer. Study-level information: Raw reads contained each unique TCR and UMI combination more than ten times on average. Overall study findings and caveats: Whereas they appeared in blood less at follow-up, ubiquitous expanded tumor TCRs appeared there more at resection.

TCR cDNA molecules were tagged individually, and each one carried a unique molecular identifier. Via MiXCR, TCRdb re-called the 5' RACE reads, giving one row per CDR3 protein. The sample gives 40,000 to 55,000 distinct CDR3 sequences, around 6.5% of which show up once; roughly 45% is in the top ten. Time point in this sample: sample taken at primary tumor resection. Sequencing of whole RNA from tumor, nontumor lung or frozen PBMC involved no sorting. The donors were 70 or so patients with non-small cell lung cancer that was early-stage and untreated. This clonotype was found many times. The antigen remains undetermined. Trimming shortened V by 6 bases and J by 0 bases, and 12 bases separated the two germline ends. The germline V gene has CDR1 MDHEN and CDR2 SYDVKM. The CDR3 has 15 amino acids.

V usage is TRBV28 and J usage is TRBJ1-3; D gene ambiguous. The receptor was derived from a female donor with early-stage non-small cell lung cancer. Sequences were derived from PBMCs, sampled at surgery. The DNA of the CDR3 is TGTGCCAGCAGCCTCGTGGCGCTCTCTGGAAACACCATATATTTT. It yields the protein CASSLVALSGNTIYF.